Presented here are 31 T cell receptor beta chains from one specimen sequenced in a study of control samples from healthy donors and cancer patients. The protocol was immunoSEQ multiplex PCR, while the TCRdb copy is restricted to in-frame clones and leaves out a portion. The repertoire includes roughly 80,000 clones, around nine tenths of them detected once, and 4.5% to 6% sits in the top ten. The sample consisted of blood. These receptors all come from a woman aged 45-65 years in good health.

The chain employs TRBV7-2 and TRBJ1-1, with 7 bases aligning to TRBD1. This CDR3 is built from 15 residues. Trimming removed 6 bases from V and 4 bases from J; junction bases left unmatched: 11. Germline-derived CDR1 and CDR2 are SGHTA and FQGNSA. The chain's CDR3 is CASRSSTGRGTEAFF. CDR3 bases: TGTGCCAGCAGGTCCTCGACAGGGCGAGGCACTGAAGCTTTCTTT.

The chain is built from TRBV30 and TRBJ1-3; 7 bases map to TRBD1. The CDR3 spans 14 residues. With 7 bases clipped from V and 0 bases from J, the junction kept 6 bases outside the gene matches. Germline lookup yields CDR1 GTSNPN and CDR2 SVGIG (reference sequence). This CDR3 reads CASTGVYSGNTIYF. The CDR3 region has the DNA TGTGCCTCAACAGGGGTTTACTCTGGAAACACCATATATTTT.

The chain links TRBV5-1 to TRBJ2-5, with no clear D. Trimming shortened V by 1 base and J by 6 bases, and 1 base separated the two germline ends. The CDR3 is 10 amino acids. CDR1 and CDR2 (germline): SGHRS, YFSETQ. CDR3 in DNA: TGCGCCAGCAGCTTGAAGACCCAGTACTTC. Residues: CASSLKTQYF.

The chain joins TRBV18 to TRBJ1-4; no clear D. This CDR3 comprises 13 residues. CDR1 is KGHSH, CDR2 LQKENI, per germline. V was pared by 8 bases and J by 4 bases, with 11 bases between. The CDR3 sequence: CASQGKDNEKLFF. The DNA of the CDR3 is TGTGCCAGCCAAGGAAAGGATAATGAAAAACTGTTTTTT.

This rearrangement joins TRBV9 to TRBJ2-1; 9 bases fit TRBD1. CDR1 is SGDLS, CDR2 YYNGEE, per germline. The trim removed 3 bases at V and 0 bases at J, leaving 7 bases unmatched. The length of the CDR3 is 17 residues. The CDR3 is CASSERTGASSYNEQFF. As DNA, the CDR3 is TGTGCCAGCAGCGAGAGGACAGGGGCGAGCTCCTACAATGAGCAGTTCTTC.

As to this clone: The junction departs from germline at one end; a sequencing error may be responsible. The V call is TRBV24-1, the J call TRBJ2-3; 8 bases line up with TRBD1. The CDR3 sequence is 13 residues long. Germline V gene data show CDR1 as KGHDR and CDR2 as SFDVKD. CDR3 nucleotide sequence: TGTGCCTCCAGCAGGGGGCAGGGAGATACGCAGTATTTT. Its translation: CASSRGQGDTQYF.

This clone came up a few times. The rearrangement links TRBV4-2 to TRBJ1-5; the D is unclear. Germline V gene sequence: CDR1 LGHNA, CDR2 YNFKEQ. This CDR3 has 13 amino acids. Deletions cut 4 bases from V and 5 bases from J, with 9 bases between. The DNA of the CDR3 is TGTGCCAGCAGCCGCTACATAGATCAGCCCCAGCATTTT. Amino acids: CASSRYIDQPQHF.

The chain is built from TRBV11-2 and TRBJ1-3; no clear D gene. This CDR3 spans 16 amino acids. V was shortened by 4 bases and J by 0 bases, with 13 bases between the two germline ends. Germline V gene sequence: CDR1 SGHAT, CDR2 FQNNGV. CDR3 nucleotide sequence: TGTGCCAGCAGCTCAGGAACAGTAAACTCTGGAAACACCATATATTTT. It yields the protein CASSSGTVNSGNTIYF.

The table lists this clone with a few counts. The chain employs TRBV30 and TRBJ2-1, with D possibly being TRBD1 (6 bases). Germline assignment: CDR1 GTSNPN and CDR2 SVGIG (reference sequence). V was trimmed by 2 bases and J by 0 bases, leaving 11 bases between them. This CDR3 is built from 15 residues. The CDR3 DNA reads as TGTGCCTGGAGTCAGGGGCCTAGCTCCTACAATGAGCAGTTCTTC. Translating it yields CAWSQGPSSYNEQFF.

The J gene is TRBJ1-5, the V gene TRBV5-6; maybe TRBD1 (6 bases). The CDR3 spans 12 residues. The V end was cut by 4 bases, the J end by 7 bases, with 9 bases between. From germline, CDR1 is SGHDT and CDR2 YYEEEE. The CDR3 DNA follows: TGTGCCAGCAGCCTAACAGGGCAGCCCCAGCATTTT. This translates into CASSLTGQPQHF.

V and J are TRBV5-1 and TRBJ1-6; D unresolved. Deletions cut 0 bases from V and 9 bases from J, with 13 bases between. The length of the CDR3 is 15 residues. Germline lookup yields CDR1 SGHRS and CDR2 YFSETQ. The CDR3 region has the DNA TGCGCCAGCAGCTTGGTTACAGTAGGCAGTTCACCCCTCCACTTT. As protein: CASSLVTVGSSPLHF.

The chain has TRBV12-3 or TRBV12-4 and TRBJ1-3; no reliable D call. Trimming cost V 3 bases and J 4 bases, with 7 bases left between them. CDR3 length: 13 residues. The CDR3 nucleotides read TGTGCCAGCAGTTTTGGCCGAGGAAACACCATATATTTT. Translating it yields CASSFGRGNTIYF.

The rearrangement links TRBV9 to TRBJ1-2; D uncertain. Germline-derived CDR1 and CDR2 are SGDLS and YYNGEE. CDR3 length equals 14 residues. With 0 bases removed from V and 7 bases from J, the gap between germline ends came to 13 bases. CDR3 amino acids: CASSVGVALSGYTF. Written as DNA, the CDR3 is TGTGCCAGCAGCGTAGGGGTGGCGCTGAGTGGCTACACCTTC.

Only one count was recorded for this clone. The gene calls are TRBV10-2 and TRBJ1-1; TRBD1 might be the D (5 bases). The V gene's germline CDR1 is WSHSY and CDR2 SAAADI. The CDR3 sequence is 15 residues long. V was pared by 0 bases and J by 5 bases, with 13 bases between. This chain's CDR3 is CASSESPGGDTEAFF. The CDR3 DNA reads TGCGCCAGCAGTGAGTCGCCAGGAGGGGATACTGAAGCTTTCTTT.

The rearrangement joins TRBV21-1 to TRBJ1-1; TRBD1 is the table's D call and was not checked against the DNA. TRBV21-1 is noted as a pseudogene. The CDR3 loop spans 17 amino acids. The DNA for the CDR3 is TGTGCCAGCAGCAAAGAGGGTAGGACAGGGGGCCACACTGAAGCTTTCTTT. It yields the protein CASSKEGRTGGHTEAFF.

The chain combines TRBV4-2 with TRBJ2-5, with 7 positions matching TRBD1. The CDR3 has 14 amino acids. V dropped 3 bases and J dropped 5; count of bases not matched to a gene: 6. In germline, CDR1 is LGHNA, CDR2 YNFKEQ. The CDR3 sequence is CASSQATGMETQYF. DNA of the CDR3: TGTGCCAGCAGCCAGGCGACAGGGATGGAGACCCAGTACTTC.

The chain recombines TRBV6-6 with TRBJ1-2; 8 positions match TRBD1. The CDR3 is 16 amino acids. With V trimmed by 0 bases and J by 4 bases, 7 bases remained unmatched. The germline gives CDR1 MNHNY, CDR2 SVGAGI (reference sequence). CDR3 coding DNA: TGTGCCAGCAGTTACTCGGGACAGGCCCCGATCTATGGCTACACCTTC. As protein: CASSYSGQAPIYGYTF.

This clone was found once. The CDR3 bases are TGTGCTAGTGGTACCGGATTGGCGAACACTGAAGCTTTCTTT. Translated: CASGTGLANTEAFF. This chain links TRBV12-5 with TRBJ1-1; D not certain. CDR1 is LGHNT, CDR2 FRNRAP, per germline. With 5 bases removed from V and 1 base from J, the gap between germline ends came to 11 bases. CDR3 length: 14 amino acids.

A single count supports this clone. The CDR3 DNA follows: TGTGCCAGCAGCCAACGGTCCGGGACAGCGACCTACGAGCAGTACTTC. Amino acids: CASSQRSGTATYEQYF. The chain employs TRBV4-2 and TRBJ2-7, with 7 bases fitting TRBD1. Germline CDR1 reads LGHNA; CDR2 reads YNFKEQ. Germline trimming cut 2 bases from V and 2 bases from J; bases unmatched to any gene: 9. There are 16 residues in the CDR3.

The chain recombines TRBV4-1 with TRBJ2-1; D is ambiguous. Germline CDR1 reads MGHRA; CDR2 reads YSYEKL. The V end lost 5 bases, the J end lost 14 bases, and 16 bases lay between the germline ends. This CDR3 comprises 12 residues. The CDR3 DNA follows: TGCGCCAGCAGCTTAGACACTTCTCGTAAGTTCTTC. This codes for CASSLDTSRKFF.

In DNA form, the CDR3 reads TGTGCCAGCAGTTCTTTGAACACCGGGGAGCTGTTTTTT. Its translation is CASSSLNTGELFF. The chain combines TRBV12-3 or TRBV12-4 with TRBJ2-2, with D uncertain. V was trimmed by 4 bases and J by 1 base, leaving 4 bases between them. The CDR3 runs 13 residues.

This chain joins TRBV6-5 and TRBJ2-2, with D unresolved. Trimming took off 3 bases at V and 0 bases at J, with 8 bases between the two ends. The CDR3 is made up of 15 amino acids. CDR1 and CDR2 (germline): MNHEY, SVGAGI. CDR3 nucleotide sequence: TGTGCCAGCAGTTATAGCCCGCCGAACACCGGGGAGCTGTTTTTT. Amino acids: CASSYSPPNTGELFF.

The chain has TRBV15 and TRBJ2-7, with TRBD1 matching over 9 bases. The junction had 3 bases not matched to a gene; V was cut back by 3 bases and J by 3 bases. The length of the CDR3 is 14 residues. In germline, CDR1 is LNHNV, CDR2 YYDKDF (reference sequence). The CDR3 region has the DNA TGTGCCACCAGCAGGTCGGGACAGGGCTACGAGCAGTACTTC. Protein product: CATSRSGQGYEQYF.

The chain joins TRBV19 to TRBJ1-2; D perhaps matches TRBD1 (5 bases). The CDR3 runs 14 residues. CDR1 is LNHDA and CDR2 is SQIVND in the germline V gene (reference sequence). Trimming shortened V by 3 bases and J by 0 bases, and 8 bases separated the two germline ends. CDR3 DNA: TGTGCCAGTAGTATGACAGATTCTAACTATGGCTACACCTTC. This sequence encodes CASSMTDSNYGYTF.

The chain links TRBV6-5 to TRBJ1-1; D is possibly TRBD1 (5 bases). CDR1 MNHEY and CDR2 SVGAGI come from the germline V gene. CDR3 length equals 15 residues. V lost 10 bases and J 6 bases, leaving 24 bases between the germline ends. For the CDR3, the DNA is TGTGCCACCGAGGATCACCAGGGACGCCCCCCTGAAGCTTTCTTT. It encodes CATEDHQGRPPEAFF.

The CDR3 DNA reads TGTGCCAGCCGCCCCCCGGGATTCGACACTGAAGCTTTCTTT. Translated, it gives CASRPPGFDTEAFF. The rearrangement joins TRBV5-4 to TRBJ1-1; D is unresolved. V lost 7 bases, J lost 3 bases, and 16 bases lay in between. The germline V gene has CDR1 SGHNT and CDR2 YYREEE (reference sequence). This CDR3 is built from 14 residues.

This clone was recorded once. The V and J genes are TRBV9 and TRBJ2-2; D may be TRBD2 (5 bases). V was pared by 3 bases and J by 1 base, with 16 bases between. The CDR3 loop spans 17 amino acids. Germline V gene lookup returns CDR1 SGDLS and CDR2 YYNGEE. In nucleotides, the CDR3 is TGTGCCAGCAGCGCACTGGAGGACTCGATGAACACCGGGGAGCTGTTTTTT. Protein product: CASSALEDSMNTGELFF.

The chain carries TRBV30 and TRBJ1-2, with D uncertain. The V end lost 2 bases, the J end lost 4 bases, and 5 bases lay between the germline ends. The CDR3 contains 11 residues. Germline V CDR1 and CDR2: GTSNPN, SVGIG (reference sequence). The CDR3, as DNA: TGTGCCTGGAGTTGGGGCTATGGCTACACCTTC. It is translated as CAWSWGYGYTF.

By its share, this clone is medium-sized. The chain carries TRBV19 and TRBJ1-5; 11 bases fit TRBD1. From germline, CDR1 is LNHDA and CDR2 SQIVND (reference sequence). Trimming cost V 2 bases and J 4 bases; bases outside gene matches: 7. The CDR3 is 17 residues long. The CDR3 DNA is TGTGCCAGTAGTATATGGACAGGGGGCTGGGGGAATCAGCCCCAGCATTTT. It codes for CASSIWTGGWGNQPQHF.

Remarks on this clone: The sample has other DNA sequences that encode this CDR3 too. The gene calls are TRBV14 and TRBJ1-6; no reliable D call. Germline values: CDR1 SGHDN, CDR2 FVKESK. Trimming took 4 bases from V and 6 from J, leaving 7 bases between them. The CDR3 loop spans 13 amino acids. CDR3 amino acids: CASSPLLNSPLHF. The DNA of the CDR3 is TGTGCCAGCAGCCCCCTACTTAATTCACCCCTCCACTTT.

The chain couples TRBV30 to TRBJ2-6, with no clear D. The CDR3 is 13 residues long. V lost 4 bases to trimming and J lost 2 bases, with 6 bases between them. CDR1 GTSNPN and CDR2 SVGIG come from the germline V gene (reference sequence). The CDR3 bases are TGTGCCTGGATTTTGGCTGGGGCCAACGTCCTGACTTTC. It encodes CAWILAGANVLTF. Supplemented by reference TRBV30 and TRBJ2-6, the full variable domain reads SQTIHQWPATLVQPVGSPLSLECTVEGTSNPNLYWYRQAAGRGLQLLFYSVGIGQISSEVPQNLSASRPQDRQFILSSKKLLLSDSGFYLCAWILAGANVLTFGAGSRLTVL.